This T cell receptor (beta chain) derives from a study of healthy donors' naive CD4 and CD8 T cells. Study in general: For TCR alpha, new primers spanned all functional IMGT alpha genes.

CDR1 is SQVTM, CDR2 ANQGSEA, per germline. The V and J ends lost 4 bases and 0 bases respectively, with 12 bases between them. The CDR3 spans 14 residues. General study findings and limits: Naive CD4+ and CD8+ cells reportedly differed in usage of most V and J genes.

Points on this clonotype: Its specificity is not known.

A linear amplification protocol produced the TCR libraries from roughly 0.5 ug of total RNA. TCRdb analysed the reads with MiXCR anew, one entry per CDR3 protein. Among some 190,000 distinct CDR3 sequences listed, 65% to 75% were seen once. This sequence joins TRBV29-1 and TRBJ1-1; maybe TRBD1 (5 bases). Sequencing used naive CD4+ and CD8+ T cells sorted from blood, pooled from several donors. This sequence was found in a pool of human donors in good health; the sample pools cells from several healthy donors. In nucleotides, the CDR3 is TGCAGCGTTGGGGGACGACACATGAACACTGAAGCTTTCTTT. Its translation: CSVGGRHMNTEAFF.